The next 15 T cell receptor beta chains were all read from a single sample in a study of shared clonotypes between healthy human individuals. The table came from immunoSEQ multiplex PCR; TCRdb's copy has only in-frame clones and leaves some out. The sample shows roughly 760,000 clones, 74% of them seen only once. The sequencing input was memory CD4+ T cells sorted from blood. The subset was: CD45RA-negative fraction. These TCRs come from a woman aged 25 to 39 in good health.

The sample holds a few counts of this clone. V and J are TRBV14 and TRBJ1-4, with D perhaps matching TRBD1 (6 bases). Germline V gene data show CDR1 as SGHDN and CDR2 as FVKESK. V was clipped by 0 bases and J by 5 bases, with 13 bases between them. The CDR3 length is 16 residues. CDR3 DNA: TGTGCCAGCAGCCAAGAGAGAGGTCAGGGGAATGAAAAACTGTTTTTT. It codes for CASSQERGQGNEKLFF.

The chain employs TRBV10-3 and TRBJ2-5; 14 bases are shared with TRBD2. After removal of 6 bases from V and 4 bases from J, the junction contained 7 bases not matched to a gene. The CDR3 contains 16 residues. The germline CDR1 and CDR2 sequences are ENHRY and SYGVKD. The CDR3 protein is CAISLGLAGGGETQYF. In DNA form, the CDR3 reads TGTGCCATCAGCCTTGGACTAGCGGGAGGAGGAGAGACCCAGTACTTC.

The CDR3 nucleotides read TGTGCCACCAGCAGCTCCCCCGGGACCTCCGAGCAGTACTTC. Protein sequence: CATSSSPGTSEQYF. The gene calls are TRBV15 and TRBJ2-7; D may correspond to TRBD1 or TRBD2 (5 bases each). Trimming pared 3 bases from V and 6 bases from J, leaving 15 bases between. The CDR3 length is 14 residues. The germline V gene has CDR1 LNHNV and CDR2 YYDKDF (reference sequence).

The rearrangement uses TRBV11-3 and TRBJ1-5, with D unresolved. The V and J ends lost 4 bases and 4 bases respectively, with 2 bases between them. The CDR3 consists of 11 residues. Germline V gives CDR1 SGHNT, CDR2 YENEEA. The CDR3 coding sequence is TGTGCCAGCAGCTGGAATCAGCCCCAGCATTTT. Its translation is CASSWNQPQHF.

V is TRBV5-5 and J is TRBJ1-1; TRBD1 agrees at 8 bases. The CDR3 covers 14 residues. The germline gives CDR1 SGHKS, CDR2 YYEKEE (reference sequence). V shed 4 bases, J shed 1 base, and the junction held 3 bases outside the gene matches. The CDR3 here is CASSPGQANTEAFF. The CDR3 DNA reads TGTGCCAGCAGCCCGGGACAGGCGAACACTGAAGCTTTCTTT.

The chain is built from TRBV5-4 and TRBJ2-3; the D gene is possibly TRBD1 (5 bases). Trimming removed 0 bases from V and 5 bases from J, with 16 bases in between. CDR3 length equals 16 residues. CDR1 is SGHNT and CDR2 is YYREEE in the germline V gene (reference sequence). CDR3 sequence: CASSLEVGLGGDTQYF. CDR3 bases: TGTGCCAGCAGCTTGGAGGTGGGGCTGGGCGGAGATACGCAGTATTTT.

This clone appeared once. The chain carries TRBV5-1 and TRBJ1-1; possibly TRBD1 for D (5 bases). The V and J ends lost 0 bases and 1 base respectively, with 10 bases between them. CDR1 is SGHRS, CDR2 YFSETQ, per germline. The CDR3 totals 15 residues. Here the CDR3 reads CASSLGWDPNTEAFF. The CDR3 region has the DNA TGCGCCAGCAGCTTGGGGTGGGACCCGAACACTGAAGCTTTCTTT.

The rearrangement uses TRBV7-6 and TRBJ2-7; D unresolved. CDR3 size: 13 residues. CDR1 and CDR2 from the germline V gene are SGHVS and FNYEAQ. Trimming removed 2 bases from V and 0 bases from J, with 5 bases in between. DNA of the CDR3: TGTGCCAGCAGCTTACCTAGCTCCTACGAGCAGTACTTC. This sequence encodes CASSLPSSYEQYF.

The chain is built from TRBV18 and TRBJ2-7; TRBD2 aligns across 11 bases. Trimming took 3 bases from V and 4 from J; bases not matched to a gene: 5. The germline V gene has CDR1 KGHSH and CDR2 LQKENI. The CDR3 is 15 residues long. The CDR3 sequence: CASSPLAGGVYEQYF. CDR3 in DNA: TGTGCCAGCTCACCCTTAGCGGGAGGGGTTTACGAGCAGTACTTC.

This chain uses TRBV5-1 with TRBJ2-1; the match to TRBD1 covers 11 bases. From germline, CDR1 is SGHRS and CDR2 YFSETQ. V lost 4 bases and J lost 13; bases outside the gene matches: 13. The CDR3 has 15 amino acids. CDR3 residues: CASSTGTGGPLVQFF. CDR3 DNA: TGCGCCAGCAGCACCGGGACAGGGGGTCCTCTCGTACAGTTCTTC.

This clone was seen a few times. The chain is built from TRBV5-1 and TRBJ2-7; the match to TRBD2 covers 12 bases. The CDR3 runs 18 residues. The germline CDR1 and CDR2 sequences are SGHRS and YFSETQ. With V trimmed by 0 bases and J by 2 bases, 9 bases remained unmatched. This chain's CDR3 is CASSLDPGTSGWTYEQYF. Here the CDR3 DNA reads TGCGCCAGCAGCTTGGATCCCGGGACTAGCGGGTGGACCTACGAGCAGTACTTC.

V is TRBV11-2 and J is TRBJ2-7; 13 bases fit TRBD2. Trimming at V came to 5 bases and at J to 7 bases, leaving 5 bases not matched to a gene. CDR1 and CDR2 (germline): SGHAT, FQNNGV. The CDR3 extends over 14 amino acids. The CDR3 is CASSGLAGVSEQYF. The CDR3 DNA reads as TGTGCCAGCAGCGGACTAGCGGGAGTGAGTGAGCAGTACTTC.

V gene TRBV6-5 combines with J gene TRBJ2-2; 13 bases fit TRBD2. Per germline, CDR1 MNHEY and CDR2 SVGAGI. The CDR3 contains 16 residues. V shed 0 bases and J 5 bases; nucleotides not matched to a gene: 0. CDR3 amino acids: CASSYSGLAGTGELFF. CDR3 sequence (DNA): TGTGCCAGCAGTTACTCGGGACTAGCGGGAACCGGGGAGCTGTTTTTT.

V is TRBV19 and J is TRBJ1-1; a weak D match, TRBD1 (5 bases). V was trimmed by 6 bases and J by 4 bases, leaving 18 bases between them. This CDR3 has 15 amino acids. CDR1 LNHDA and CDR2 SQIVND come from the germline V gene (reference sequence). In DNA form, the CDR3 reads TGTGCCAGTAGCCCCGGACTGGGGGGAGCCACTGAAGCTTTCTTT. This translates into CASSPGLGGATEAFF.

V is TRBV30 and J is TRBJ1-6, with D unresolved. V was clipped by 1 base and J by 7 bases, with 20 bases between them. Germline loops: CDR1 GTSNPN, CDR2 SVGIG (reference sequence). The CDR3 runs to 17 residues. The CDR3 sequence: CAWSAKTEYQPNSPLHF. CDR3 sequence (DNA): TGTGCCTGGAGTGCAAAGACCGAATACCAGCCAAATTCACCCCTCCACTTT.